Below are 2 T cell receptor beta chains sequenced from a single sample in a study of CD8 T cells in ankylosing spondylitis. Using its own MiXCR run on the 5' RACE reads, TCRdb lists one record per CDR3 protein. The data contain some 30,000 distinct CDR3 sequences, 12% to 15% of them seen just once; the ten biggest clones take up less than 45%. The sequenced material came from blood. All receptors derive from a male donor with ankylosing spondylitis or in good health (not recorded which).

This chain connects TRBV5-5 to TRBJ2-1; no clear D gene. The CDR3 length is 11 residues. V lost 6 bases, J lost 6 bases, and 7 bases lay in between. In germline, CDR1 is SGHKS, CDR2 YYEKEE (reference sequence). The DNA for the CDR3 is TGTGCCAGCACCACGCTCAATGAGCAGTTCTTC. As protein: CASTTLNEQFF.

This clonotype was picked up a small number of times. The V gene is TRBV5-5, the J gene TRBJ2-3; weak D call: TRBD2 (6 bases). Trimming cost V 0 bases and J 0 bases, with 8 bases left between them. The CDR3 loop spans 15 amino acids. Germline CDR1 and CDR2: SGHKS and YYEKEE (reference sequence). CDR3 sequence (DNA): TGTGCCAGCAGCTTGGACGGGACTAGCACAGATACGCAGTATTTT. Amino acid sequence: CASSLDGTSTDTQYF.